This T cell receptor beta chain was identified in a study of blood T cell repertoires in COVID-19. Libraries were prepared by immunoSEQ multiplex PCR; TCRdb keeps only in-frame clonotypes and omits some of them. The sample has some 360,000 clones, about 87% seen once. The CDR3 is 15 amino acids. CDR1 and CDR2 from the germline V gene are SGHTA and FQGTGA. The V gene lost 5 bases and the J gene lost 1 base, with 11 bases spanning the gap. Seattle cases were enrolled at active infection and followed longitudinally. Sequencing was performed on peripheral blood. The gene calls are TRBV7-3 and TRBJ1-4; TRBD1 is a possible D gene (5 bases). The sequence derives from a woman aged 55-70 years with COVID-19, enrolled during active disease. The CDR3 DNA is TGTGCCAGCAGCCCCTCCGGGGGAACTAATGAAAAACTGTTTTTT. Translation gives CASSPSGGTNEKLFF. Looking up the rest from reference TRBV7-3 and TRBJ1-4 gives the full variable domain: GAGVSQTPSNKVTEKGKYVELRCDPISGHTALYWYRQSLGQGPEFLIYFQGTGAADDSGLPNDRFFAVRPEGSVSTLKIQRTERGDSAVYLCASSPSGGTNEKLFFGSGTQLSVL.